A selection of T cell receptor beta chains follows, all from one sample in a study of Ad26.COV2.S vaccination and SARS-CoV-2 variants. Using immunoSEQ multiplex PCR, the repertoire was profiled, and TCRdb retains in-frame clones only, with some absent. The table lists hundreds of thousands of clones, around 87% of them singletons. Sample: peripheral blood, taken in a trial of Ad26.COV2.S vaccine versus placebo. The receptors here all came from a person between 18 and 65 years old who received the Ad26.COV2.S COVID-19 vaccine or a placebo. CDR3s include the opening cysteine and the closing phenylalanine or tryptophan. The D gene is left open where the match is weak. Part of the rows lack a size; the others show once, few, many or a class for expanded clones.

>TRBD2|TRBJ2-3|TRBV5-1|-
TGCGCCAGCAGCTTGGTTAGCGGGGGGCCCGATACGCAGTATTTT
CASSLVSGGPDTQYF
>-|TRBJ1-2|TRBV29-1|once
TGCAGCGTTGAAGATGGGCAGGGGATCAGCTACACCTTC
CSVEDGQGISYTF
>-|TRBJ2-5|TRBV7-3|once
TGTGCCAGCAGCTTAACGCAGGGGCCAGGGGAGACCCAGTACTTC
CASSLTQGPGETQYF
>-|TRBJ1-1|TRBV6-4|-
TGTGCCAGCAGTGACTCTTGGGGCACTGAAGCTTTCTTT
CASSDSWGTEAFF
>TRBD2|TRBJ2-3|TRBV9|-
TGTGCCAGCAGCGCACTAGCGGGGGGGCCTGGGAACACAGATACGCAGTATTTT
CASSALAGGPGNTDTQYF
>-|TRBJ2-5|TRBV7-9|-
TGTGCCAGCAGCTCCCGGGCGGGGACCCAGTACTTC
CASSSRAGTQYF
>TRBD1|TRBJ1-2|TRBV19|once
TGTGCCAGTAATGGGAACCTTCGACAGGGCGGGAACTATGGCTACACCTTC
CASNGNLRQGGNYGYTF
>-|TRBJ2-7|TRBV11-3|-
TGTGCCAGCAGCTTGGTGGCAGACGAGCAGTACTTC
CASSLVADEQYF
>TRBD1|TRBJ2-1|TRBV12-5|-
TGTGCTAGTGGTTCCACCCCCGGTGGGACAGGGGGCTACAATGAGCAGTTCTTC
CASGSTPGGTGGYNEQFF
>-|TRBJ1-2|TRBV29-1|-
TGCAGCGTCGCCCGACCGTTACAGGATGGCTACACCTTC
CSVARPLQDGYTF
>TRBD2|TRBJ2-1|TRBV13|-
TGTGCCAGCAGCGCAAGATCTGGGACTAGCGGGGGGTCAAATTACCCTTACAATGAGCAGTTCTTC
CASSARSGTSGGSNYPYNEQFF
>TRBD1|TRBJ2-7|TRBV7-2|-
TGTGCCAGCAGCTTATTACAGGGGGCGCGAAGGAACGAGCAGTACTTC
CASSLLQGARRNEQYF
>-|TRBJ1-4|TRBV27|-
TGTGCCAGCAGTCCTACTCCTTGGGGCGTGGGTAATGAAAAACTGTTTTTT
CASSPTPWGVGNEKLFF
>TRBD2|TRBJ2-3|TRBV7-2|-
TGTGCCAGCAGCCCCTCGTGGCGGGGGGGCCTCACAGATACGCAGTATTTT
CASSPSWRGGLTDTQYF
>-|TRBJ1-4|TRBV20-1|-
TGCAGTGCTAGTCGGGGAAGACGGGAAAAACTGTTTTTT
CSASRGRREKLFF
>-|TRBJ1-2|TRBV6-6|-
TGTGCCTGGGGATCCCCGGGGAGCTACACCTTC
CAWGSPGSYTF
>-|TRBJ1-4|TRBV6-5|-
TGTGCCAGCAGTACCGGACAGCTTTGGAATGAAAAACTGTTTTTT
CASSTGQLWNEKLFF
>-|TRBJ2-7|TRBV5-3|-
TGTGCCAGAAGCACCAGACACGGGGGCAGCGAGCAGTACTTC
CARSTRHGGSEQYF
>-|TRBJ2-1|TRBV5-1|-
TGCGCCAGCAGCTTGGGACAGCTTAGCAATGAGCAGTTCTTC
CASSLGQLSNEQFF
>TRBD1|TRBJ1-2|TRBV6-4|-
TGTGCCAGCAGTGACCAGCCGGGACAGGGCTTAAGAGGCTACACCTTC
CASSDQPGQGLRGYTF
>-|TRBJ2-7|TRBV5-4|-
TGTGCCAGCAGCTTTCAGGGGGGCGGGGCCGAGCAGTACTTC
CASSFQGGGAEQYF
>TRBD1|TRBJ1-6|TRBV3-1/TRBV3-2|-
TGTGCCAGCAGCCAATCGGGGACAGGAAGAGCAAATTCACCCCTCCACTTT
CASSQSGTGRANSPLHF
>-|TRBJ1-5|TRBV19|-
TGTGCCAGTAGGGTAAAGGGAGGGGGTGGCAATCAGCCCCAGCATTTT
CASRVKGGGGNQPQHF
>-|TRBJ1-4|TRBV6-5|-
TGTGCCAGCGGACGAAGGCAGGGGACTAATGAAAAACTGTTTTTT
CASGRRQGTNEKLFF
>-|TRBJ2-5|TRBV11-3|-
TGTGCCAGCAGCTTAACGGGGTGGAGCGAGACCCAGTACTTC
CASSLTGWSETQYF
>-|TRBJ1-5|TRBV5-6|-
TGTGCCAGCAGCTTCGAGAATCAGCCCCAGCATTTT
CASSFENQPQHF
>-|TRBJ1-5|TRBV7-8|once
TGTGCCAGCAGCTTAGATTCGGGGGGACCTCAGCCCCAGCATTTT
CASSLDSGGPQPQHF
>-|TRBJ2-2|TRBV9|-
TGTGCCAGCAGCGTATGGAGACGAATAACGAACACCGGGGAGCTGTTTTTT
CASSVWRRITNTGELFF
>TRBD1|TRBJ1-5|TRBV19|-
TGTGCCAGTACGCTAGACAGGGGGAGCAATCAGCCCCAGCATTTT
CASTLDRGSNQPQHF
>-|TRBJ1-1|TRBV4-1|-
TGCGCCAGCAGCCAGGGGAACACTGAAGCTTTCTTT
CASSQGNTEAFF
>-|TRBJ2-3|TRBV27|-
TGTGCCAGCAGTTTACAGTTCGGCACAGATACGCAGTATTTT
CASSLQFGTDTQYF
>-|TRBJ2-3|TRBV18|-
TGTGCCAGCTCACCACCGTCCTCAGATACGCAGTATTTT
CASSPPSSDTQYF
>TRBD2|TRBJ2-3|TRBV4-2|-
TGTGCCAGCAGCCAAGATACAGCGGGGGGGCCCCCAGATACGCAGTATTTT
CASSQDTAGGPPDTQYF
>TRBD1|TRBJ1-5|TRBV10-3|-
TGTGCCATCAGTGAAGGACAGGGCCTCGTCAATCAGCCCCAGCATTTT
CAISEGQGLVNQPQHF
>-|TRBJ2-1|TRBV12-3/TRBV12-4|few
TGTGCCAGCAGTTTAGCGCCCAATGAGCAGTTCTTC
CASSLAPNEQFF
>-|TRBJ2-3|TRBV18|-
TGTGCCAGCTCACCACCGGGACCTAGCACAGATACGCAGTATTTT
CASSPPGPSTDTQYF